This T cell receptor (beta chain) was identified during a study of blood T cell repertoires in COVID-19. Study-wide background: Acute-phase and convalescent COVID-19 samples originated in the United States, Italy and Spain.

V lost 2 bases and J lost 0, with 14 bases in between. Germline CDR1 SGHAT, CDR2 FQNNGV. This CDR3 contains 18 residues. Authors' methods: The assay estimated nucleated cells by amplifying reference gene primers. TCRdb's table, derived via immunoSEQ multiplex PCR, lists solely in-frame clones and lacks some. The V and J calls and clone size are taken from that table; D and trimming were inferred from the DNA. The repertoire holds about 34,000 clones, with less than 85% as singletons. Sequenced input: peripheral blood. This receptor was identified in a woman between 70 and 85 years old with acute or convalescent COVID-19. The chain couples TRBV11-2 to TRBJ2-6; D possibly corresponds to TRBD1 (5 bases). The CDR3 sequence is CASSLRGSSLSGANVLTF. The CDR3 region has the DNA TGTGCCAGCAGCTTAAGGGGCAGTTCCCTCTCTGGGGCCAACGTCCTGACTTTC.